These 4 T cell receptor beta chains originate from one sample sequenced in a study of T cell responses to AZD1222 COVID-19 vaccine. Generated by immunoSEQ multiplex PCR, the TCRdb table keeps only in-frame clones and is missing some. The sample lists 100,000 to 150,000 clones, about 89% occurring once. The sample here was peripheral blood, taken on day 0 of AZD1222 vaccination. Receptors originate from an adult in good health.

Turning to this clone: One end of the junction is discordant with germline, which a read error may explain. The V gene is TRBV5-6, the J gene TRBJ2-1; TRBD1 matches at 8 bases. The germline V gene encodes CDR1 SGHDT and CDR2 YYEEEE. CDR3 length: 11 amino acids. The CDR3 spells CASSLGGQGLF. CDR3 nucleotides: TGTGCCAGCAGCTTGGGCGGACAGGGACTCTTC. Supplemented by reference TRBV5-6 and TRBJ2-1, the full variable domain reads DAGVTQSPTHLIKTRGQQVTLRCSPKSGHDTVSWYQQALGQGPQFIFQYYEEEERQRGNFPDRFSGHQFPNYSSELNVNALLLGDSALYLCASSLGGQGLFGPGTRLTVL.

This clone came up a few times. The genes are TRBV6-5 and TRBJ1-4; a possible D gene is TRBD1 (5 bases). The germline V gene has CDR1 MNHEY and CDR2 SVGAGI. V lost 6 bases and J 8 bases, leaving 16 bases between the germline ends. The CDR3 covers 14 residues. For the CDR3, the DNA is TGTGCCAGCAGCGCGAGGTGGGCAGGGGAAAAACTGTTTTTT. It yields the protein CASSARWAGEKLFF.

The chain couples TRBV5-8 to TRBJ2-2; no reliable D call. This CDR3 has 19 residues. Germline CDR1 and CDR2: SGHTS and YDEGEE. V was cut by 2 bases and J by 1 base, with 21 bases left in between. The chain's CDR3 is CASSFRPGSTPKNTGELFF. CDR3 nucleotides: TGTGCCAGCAGCTTTCGTCCCGGATCCACCCCAAAGAACACCGGGGAGCTGTTTTTT.

This clone showed up just once. The chain combines TRBV20-1 with TRBJ1-6; D uncertain. This CDR3 is built from 12 residues. CDR1 and CDR2 from the germline V gene are DFQATT and SNEGSKA (reference sequence). Trimming removed 3 bases at V and 12 bases at J, with 12 bases between. The DNA for the CDR3 is TGCAGTGCTAGTACAAAGAACGGACCCCTCCACTTT. Its protein product is CSASTKNGPLHF.